Listed below are T cell receptor beta chains from one sample, sequenced in a study of T-cell reconstitution after alpha-beta-depleted transplantation in children. MiXCR, run by TCRdb on the PCR reads, gives a single entry per CDR3 protein. Of 450,000 to 600,000 distinct CDR3 sequences in the sample, 10% to 15% are singletons; the top ten hold about 2%. The sample in question was PBMCs, mostly from graft donor cells, obtained 360 days after TCRalphabeta/CD19-depleted stem cell transplant. All receptors come from a male patient between 5 and 17 years old who had a stem cell transplant for acute myeloid leukemia, so the T cells may come from the graft donor. Both conserved end residues are part of each CDR3. Each record gives: D gene, clone size, V gene, J gene, CDR3 protein, CDR3 DNA. The D gene is left open where the match is weak. Rows give clone size only sometimes, using once, few, many, or a class for an expanded clone.

TRBD2	many	TRBV3-1	TRBJ2-7	CASSQVGLAGPYEQYF	TGTGCCAGCAGCCAAGTCGGGCTAGCGGGGCCCTACGAGCAGTACTTC
-	few	TRBV5-1	TRBJ2-1	CASSRANEQFF	TGCGCCAGCAGTCGGGCTAATGAGCAGTTCTTC
-	-	TRBV11-3	TRBJ2-1	CASSLESSVYNEQFF	TGTGCCAGCAGCTTAGAGTCTAGCGTCTACAATGAGCAGTTCTTC
TRBD2	-	TRBV20-1	TRBJ2-7	CSAQSGLAFGDEQYF	TGCAGTGCCCAGTCCGGACTAGCGTTTGGGGACGAGCAGTACTTC
-	few	TRBV29-1	TRBJ2-3	CSVVIPLDGRADTQYF	TGCAGCGTTGTTATCCCACTAGACGGTAGGGCAGATACGCAGTATTTT
-	few	TRBV5-1	TRBJ2-7	CASSLMLDRYEQYF	TGCGCCAGCAGCTTGATGCTGGACCGCTACGAGCAGTACTTC
-	many	TRBV7-7	TRBJ2-1	CASSLGTDLMGEQFF	TGTGCTAGCAGCTTAGGGACGGACCTCATGGGTGAGCAGTTCTTC
TRBD2	-	TRBV11-3	TRBJ2-6	CASSLGGGRGGANVLTF	TGTGCCAGCAGCTTAGGGGGGGGAAGAGGTGGGGCCAACGTCCTGACTTTC
-	few	TRBV19	TRBJ2-7	CASSIRGQTGEQYF	TGTGCCAGTAGTATACGAGGACAGACGGGAGAGCAGTACTTC
-	few	TRBV20-1	TRBJ1-5	CSASIGNSNQPQHF	TGCAGTGCTAGCATCGGGAATAGCAATCAGCCCCAGCATTTT
-	-	TRBV7-2	TRBJ2-1	CASSSYRLVNEQFF	TGTGCCAGCAGCTCGTACCGACTAGTGAATGAGCAGTTCTTC